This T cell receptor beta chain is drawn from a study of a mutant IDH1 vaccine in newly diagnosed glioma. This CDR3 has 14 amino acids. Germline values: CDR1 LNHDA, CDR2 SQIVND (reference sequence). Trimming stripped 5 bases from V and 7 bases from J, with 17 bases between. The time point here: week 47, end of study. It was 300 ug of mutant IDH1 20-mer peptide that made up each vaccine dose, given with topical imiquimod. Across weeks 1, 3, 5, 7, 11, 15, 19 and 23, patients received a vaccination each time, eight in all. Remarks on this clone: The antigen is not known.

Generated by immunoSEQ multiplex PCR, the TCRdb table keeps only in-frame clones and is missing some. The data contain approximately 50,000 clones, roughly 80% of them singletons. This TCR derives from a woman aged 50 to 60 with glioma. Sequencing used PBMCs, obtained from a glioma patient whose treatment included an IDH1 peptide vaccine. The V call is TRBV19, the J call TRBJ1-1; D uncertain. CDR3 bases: TGTGCCAGTAGTCCTGGGCATATTGAAAGTGAAGCTTTCTTT. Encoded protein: CASSPGHIESEAFF.